Sequencing of this T cell receptor beta chain was carried out in a study of T cell responses to AZD1222 COVID-19 vaccine. For the study at large: Pooled samples include second doses given at about 4 or 12 weeks. Regarding the study as a whole: Regions 160-218 and 743-854 dominated among vaccine-associated CD4 TCRs spanning spike.

As regards this clone: Its antigen is unidentified.

Clones were read by immunoSEQ multiplex PCR, and TCRdb kept only the in-frame ones, dropping some. The table records tens of thousands of clones, around 86% of them present only once. The source of this sequence is an adult in good health. Sample: peripheral blood, taken on day 0 of AZD1222 vaccination.

The DNA for the CDR3 is TGCGCCAGCAGCTTGGCCGGACAGCGCACAGATACGCAGTATTTT. This translates into CASSLAGQRTDTQYF. This chain connects TRBV5-1 to TRBJ2-3; D is perhaps TRBD1 (6 bases). V lost 0 bases, J lost 1 base, and 9 bases lay in between. Germline assignment: CDR1 SGHRS and CDR2 YFSETQ. The CDR3 covers 15 residues.